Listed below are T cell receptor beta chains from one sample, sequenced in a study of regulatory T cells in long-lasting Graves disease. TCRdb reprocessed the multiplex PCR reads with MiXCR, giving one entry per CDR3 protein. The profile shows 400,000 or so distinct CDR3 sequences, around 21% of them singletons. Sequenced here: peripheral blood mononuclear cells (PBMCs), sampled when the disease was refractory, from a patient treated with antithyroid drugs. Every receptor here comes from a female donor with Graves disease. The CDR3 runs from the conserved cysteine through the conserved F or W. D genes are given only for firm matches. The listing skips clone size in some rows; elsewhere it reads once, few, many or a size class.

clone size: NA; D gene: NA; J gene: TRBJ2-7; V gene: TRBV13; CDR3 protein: CASSLGGVGTSYEQYF; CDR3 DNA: TGTGCCAGCAGCTTAGGCGGGGTAGGGACCTCCTACGAGCAGTACTTC
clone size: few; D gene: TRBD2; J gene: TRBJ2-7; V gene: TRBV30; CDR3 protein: CAWRGTSGRADSEQYF; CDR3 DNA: TGTGCCTGGAGGGGGACTAGCGGGAGGGCCGATTCCGAGCAGTACTTC
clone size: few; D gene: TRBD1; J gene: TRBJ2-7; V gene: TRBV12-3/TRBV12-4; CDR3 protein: CASRSGTGAYEQYF; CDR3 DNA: TGTGCCAGCAGATCCGGGACAGGGGCCTACGAGCAGTACTTC
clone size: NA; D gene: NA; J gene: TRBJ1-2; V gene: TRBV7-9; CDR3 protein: CASSSDHGKDIYGYTF; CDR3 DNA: TGTGCCAGCAGCTCCGACCACGGGAAAGACATCTATGGCTACACCTTC
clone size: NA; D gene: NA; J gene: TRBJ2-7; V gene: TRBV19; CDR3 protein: CASSKGIGSYEQYF; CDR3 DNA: TGTGCCAGTAGTAAGGGGATTGGGTCCTACGAGCAGTACTTC
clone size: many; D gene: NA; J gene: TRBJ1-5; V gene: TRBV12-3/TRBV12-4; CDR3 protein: CASSPSGGSNQPQHF; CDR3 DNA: TGTGCCAGCAGCCCTAGCGGGGGAAGCAATCAGCCCCAGCATTTT
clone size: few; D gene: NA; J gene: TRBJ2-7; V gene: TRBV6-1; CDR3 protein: CASMGMGGEQYF; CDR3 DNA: TGTGCCAGCATGGGAATGGGGGGCGAGCAGTACTTC
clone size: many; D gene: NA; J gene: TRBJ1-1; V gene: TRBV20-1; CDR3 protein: CSAWNSGGGFF; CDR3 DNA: TGCAGTGCTTGGAACAGTGGTGGCGGTTTCTTT
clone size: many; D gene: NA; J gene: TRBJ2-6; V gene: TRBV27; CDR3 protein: CASSLQGPGANVLTF; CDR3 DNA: TGTGCCAGCAGTTTACAGGGGCCTGGGGCCAACGTCCTGACTTTC
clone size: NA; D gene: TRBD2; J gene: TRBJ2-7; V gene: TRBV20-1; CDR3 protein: CSASFAGGGAYEQYF; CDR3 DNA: TGCAGTGCTAGTTTTGCCGGGGGGGGGGCCTACGAGCAGTACTTC
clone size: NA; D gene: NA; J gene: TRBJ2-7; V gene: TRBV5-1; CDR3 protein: CASSSSGTPGEQYF; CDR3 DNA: TGCGCCAGCAGCTCGTCGGGGACTCCTGGCGAGCAGTACTTC
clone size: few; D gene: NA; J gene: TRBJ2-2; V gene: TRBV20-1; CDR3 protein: CSASGRENTGELFF; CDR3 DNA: TGCAGTGCTAGCGGGAGAGAGAACACCGGGGAGCTGTTTTTT
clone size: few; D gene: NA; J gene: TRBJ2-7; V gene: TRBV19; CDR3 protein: CASSSRTVNYEQYF; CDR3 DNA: TGTGCCAGTAGTAGTCGGACGGTGAATTACGAGCAGTACTTC
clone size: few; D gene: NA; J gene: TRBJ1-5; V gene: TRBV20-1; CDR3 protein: CSARDGQQGHQPQHF; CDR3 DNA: TGCAGTGCTAGAGATGGGCAACAGGGACATCAGCCCCAGCATTTT
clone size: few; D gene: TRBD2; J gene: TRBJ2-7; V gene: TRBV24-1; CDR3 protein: CATSDSGLAGGPAEQYF; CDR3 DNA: TGTGCCACCAGTGATTCCGGACTAGCGGGAGGGCCGGCAGAGCAGTACTTC
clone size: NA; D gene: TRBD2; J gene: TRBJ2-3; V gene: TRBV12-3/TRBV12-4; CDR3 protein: CASTLGLAGVRDTQYF; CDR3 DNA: TGTGCCAGCACCCTGGGACTAGCGGGTGTTAGAGATACGCAGTATTTT
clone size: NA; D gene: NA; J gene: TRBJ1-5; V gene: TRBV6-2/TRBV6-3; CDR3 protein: CASSYDRTGRPQHF; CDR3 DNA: TGTGCCAGCAGTTACGACAGGACGGGTCGGCCCCAGCATTTT
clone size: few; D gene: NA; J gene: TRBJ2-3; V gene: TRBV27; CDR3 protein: CASSFGGRDTQYF; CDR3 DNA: TGTGCCAGCAGTTTTGGAGGACGAGATACGCAGTATTTT
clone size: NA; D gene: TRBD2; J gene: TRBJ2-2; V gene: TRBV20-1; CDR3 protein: CSARAPGGVLGGELFF; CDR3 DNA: TGCAGTGCTAGAGCGCCGGGAGGGGTTTTGGGCGGGGAGCTGTTTTTT
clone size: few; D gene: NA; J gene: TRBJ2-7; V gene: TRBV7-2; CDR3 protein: CASTHRVGTYEQYF; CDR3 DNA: TGTGCCAGCACCCACAGGGTGGGGACCTACGAGCAGTACTTC
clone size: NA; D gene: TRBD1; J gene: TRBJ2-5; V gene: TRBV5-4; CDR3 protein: CASSPGPGTGGRLGETQYF; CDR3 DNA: TGTGCCAGCAGCCCGGGTCCCGGGACAGGAGGTCGGTTAGGAGAGACCCAGTACTTC
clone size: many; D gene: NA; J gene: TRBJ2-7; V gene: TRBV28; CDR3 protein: CASSFGGASYEQYF; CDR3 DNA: TGTGCCAGCAGTTTCGGCGGGGCCTCCTACGAGCAGTACTTC
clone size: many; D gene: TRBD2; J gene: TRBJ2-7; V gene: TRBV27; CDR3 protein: CASSQLAGGFYEQYF; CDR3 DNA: TGTGCCAGCAGTCAACTAGCGGGAGGGTTCTACGAGCAGTACTTC
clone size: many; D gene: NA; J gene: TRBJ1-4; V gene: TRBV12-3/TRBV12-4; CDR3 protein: CASSSGTNEKLFF; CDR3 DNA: TGTGCCAGCAGCTCTGGGACAAATGAAAAACTGTTTTTT
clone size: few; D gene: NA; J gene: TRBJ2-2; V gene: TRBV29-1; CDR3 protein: CSVVLAGQNTGELFF; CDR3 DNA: TGCAGCGTTGTTCTTGCAGGGCAGAACACCGGGGAGCTGTTTTTT
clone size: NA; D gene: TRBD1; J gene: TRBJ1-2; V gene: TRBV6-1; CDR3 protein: CASSQTGTAINYGYTF; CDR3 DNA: TGTGCCAGCAGCCAAACCGGGACAGCGATAAACTATGGCTACACCTTC
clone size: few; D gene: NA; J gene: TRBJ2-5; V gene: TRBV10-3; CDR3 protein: CATRLTPQETQYF; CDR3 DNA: TGTGCCACCCGGTTAACACCCCAAGAGACCCAGTACTTC
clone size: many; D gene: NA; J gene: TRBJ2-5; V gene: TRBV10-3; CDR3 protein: CAISDSRAQETQYF; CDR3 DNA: TGTGCCATCAGTGATAGTAGGGCACAAGAGACCCAGTACTTC
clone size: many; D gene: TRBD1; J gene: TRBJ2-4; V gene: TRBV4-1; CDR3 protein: CASSLGQGENIQYF; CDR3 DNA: TGCGCCAGCAGCCTGGGACAGGGGGAAAACATTCAGTACTTC
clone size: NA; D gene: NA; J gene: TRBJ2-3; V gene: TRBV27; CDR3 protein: CASSYFLPGADSTDTQYF; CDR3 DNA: TGTGCCAGCAGTTACTTCCTTCCAGGGGCAGATAGCACAGATACGCAGTATTTT
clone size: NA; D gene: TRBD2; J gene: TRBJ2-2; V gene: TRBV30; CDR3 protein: CAWRDSGRVGTGELFF; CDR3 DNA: TGTGCCTGGAGGGACAGCGGGAGAGTCGGCACCGGGGAGCTGTTTTTT
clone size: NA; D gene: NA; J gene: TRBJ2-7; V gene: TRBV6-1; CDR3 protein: CASSQVTAYEQYF; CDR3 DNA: TGTGCCAGCAGTCAAGTGACGGCCTACGAGCAGTACTTC
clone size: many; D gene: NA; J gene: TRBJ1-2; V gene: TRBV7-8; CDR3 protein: CASSLGTFGYTF; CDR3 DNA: TGTGCCAGCAGCCTCGGGACGTTCGGCTACACCTTC
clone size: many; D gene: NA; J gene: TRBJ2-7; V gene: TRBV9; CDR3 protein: CASSVFPQQGEQYF; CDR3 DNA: TGTGCCAGCAGCGTTTTCCCCCAGCAGGGCGAGCAGTACTTC